The rows below give T cell receptor beta chains drawn from one sample of a study of blood T cell repertoires in COVID-19. Generated by immunoSEQ multiplex PCR, the TCRdb table keeps only in-frame clones and is missing some. The sample carries 450,000 or so clones, about 89% recorded once. Material: peripheral blood. Receptors were obtained from a woman aged 35 to 49 with COVID-19, enrolled during active disease. Each CDR3 is given with its conserved first and last residue. D genes are given only for firm matches. Where a row states a size, it is once, few, many or the class of an expanded clone; other rows omit it.

V: TRBV27
J: TRBJ2-1
size: .
D: TRBD2
CDR3: CASSAKLAGGPRTYNEQFF
DNA: TGTGCCAGCAGTGCGAAACTAGCGGGAGGGCCCCGGACCTACAATGAGCAGTTCTTC

V: TRBV19
J: TRBJ1-3
size: .
D: TRBD1
CDR3: CASTRPDRVRGNTIYF
DNA: TGTGCCAGTACTCGCCCCGACAGGGTGCGGGGAAACACCATATATTTT

V: TRBV2
J: TRBJ2-7
size: .
D: TRBD2
CDR3: CASSEGRGLAGAYEQYF
DNA: TGTGCCAGCAGTGAAGGGCGGGGTCTAGCGGGAGCCTACGAGCAGTACTTC

V: TRBV19
J: TRBJ2-1
size: .
D: TRBD2
CDR3: CASSHTRAGGLGNEQFF
DNA: TGTGCCAGTAGCCACACAAGGGCGGGAGGCTTAGGCAATGAGCAGTTCTTC

V: TRBV5-1
J: TRBJ2-2
size: .
D: .
CDR3: CASSLIQTNTGELFF
DNA: TGCGCCAGCAGCTTGATACAAACGAACACCGGGGAGCTGTTTTTT

V: TRBV9
J: TRBJ1-5
size: .
D: .
CDR3: CASSLAGDSNQPQHF
DNA: TGTGCCAGCAGCTTAGCGGGAGATAGCAATCAGCCCCAGCATTTT

V: TRBV27
J: TRBJ1-2
size: .
D: TRBD1
CDR3: CASSFQGASNGYTF
DNA: TGTGCCAGCAGTTTCCAGGGGGCGAGTAATGGCTACACCTTC

V: TRBV4-3
J: TRBJ2-2
size: .
D: TRBD2
CDR3: CASSQGLAGMAGELFF
DNA: TGCGCCAGCAGCCAAGGACTAGCGGGAATGGCCGGGGAGCTGTTTTTT

V: TRBV13
J: TRBJ1-2
size: .
D: TRBD1
CDR3: CASSLGNRGLRYGYTF
DNA: TGTGCCAGCAGCTTAGGGAACAGGGGGCTGCGATATGGCTACACCTTC

V: TRBV5-4
J: TRBJ2-1
size: .
D: TRBD2
CDR3: CASSLGTSGHNEQFF
DNA: TGTGCCAGCAGCTTGGGGACTAGCGGTCACAATGAGCAGTTCTTC

V: TRBV6-2/TRBV6-3
J: TRBJ2-3
size: .
D: TRBD2
CDR3: CASSYPLAGEPDTQYF
DNA: TGTGCCAGCAGTTACCCCCTAGCGGGGGAGCCAGATACGCAGTATTTT

V: TRBV3-1/TRBV3-2
J: TRBJ2-3
size: .
D: TRBD1
CDR3: CASSHPPGQGLAYTQYF
DNA: TGTGCCAGCAGCCATCCGCCGGGACAGGGGTTGGCATATACGCAGTATTTT

V: TRBV5-1
J: TRBJ2-2
size: once
D: .
CDR3: CASRSSVNTGELFF
DNA: TGCGCCAGCAGAAGTAGTGTTAACACCGGGGAGCTGTTTTTT

V: TRBV4-2
J: TRBJ2-7
size: .
D: .
CDR3: CASSRRHGASYEQYF
DNA: TGTGCCAGCAGCCGACGACATGGGGCCTCCTACGAGCAGTACTTC